This T cell receptor (beta chain) was recorded in a study of T cell repertoires in cytomegalovirus infection. Study summary: The public TCR beta signatures pointed to both CMV infection and matching HLA type.

Per germline, CDR1 LNHNV and CDR2 YYDKDF (reference sequence). The V end was cut by 2 bases, the J end by 0 bases, with 10 bases between. The CDR3 extends over 15 amino acids. Whole-study findings and limits: The ex vivo response was dominated by HLA-C-restricted CMV-specific TCR beta clonotypes. Based on cumulative public TCR beta family frequency, carriers of CMV plus the relevant HLA were identified.

This clonotype occurred a few times. The antigen is undetermined. Via MiXCR, TCRdb re-called the reads, giving one row per CDR3 protein. The sample contains approximately 500,000 distinct CDR3 sequences, approximately 17% of which appear only once. This sequence was found in a human donor in good health (CMV status not recorded). Some clones in this sample may be carry-over from other donors' samples. Sequenced: CD8+ T cells from PBMCs. The rearrangement links TRBV15 to TRBJ1-2; D uncertain. The CDR3: CATSRSRTSNYGYTF. As DNA, the CDR3 is TGTGCCACCAGCAGATCCCGGACTTCTAACTATGGCTACACCTTC.